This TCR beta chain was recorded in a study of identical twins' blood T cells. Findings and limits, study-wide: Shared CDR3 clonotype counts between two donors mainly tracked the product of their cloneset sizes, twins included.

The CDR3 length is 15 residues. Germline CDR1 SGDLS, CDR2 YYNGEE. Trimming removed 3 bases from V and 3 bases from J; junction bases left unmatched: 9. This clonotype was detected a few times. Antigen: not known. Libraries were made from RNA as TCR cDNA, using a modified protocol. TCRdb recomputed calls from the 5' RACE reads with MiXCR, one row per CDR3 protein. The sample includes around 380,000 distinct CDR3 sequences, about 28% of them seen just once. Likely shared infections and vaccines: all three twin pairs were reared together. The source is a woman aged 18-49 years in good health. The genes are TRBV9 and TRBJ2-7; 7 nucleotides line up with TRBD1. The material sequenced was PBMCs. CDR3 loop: CASSATGTVDYEQYF. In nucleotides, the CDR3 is TGTGCCAGCAGCGCAACCGGGACAGTCGACTACGAGCAGTACTTC.